This record covers a single T cell receptor (beta chain). Clones were sequenced by immunoSEQ multiplex PCR, and TCRdb holds only the in-frame ones, with some missing. The sample has a few hundred thousand clones, 87% seen once. As to treatment: 15 to 20 received Ad26.COV2.S at low or high dose, single or two shots; several received placebo; per-sample allocation not given. Day 63 after the first injection of vaccine or placebo was the sampling time. This record belongs to a study of Ad26.COV2.S vaccination and SARS-CoV-2 variants. CDR3 length: 12 residues. V was cut by 1 base and J by 8 bases, with 9 bases left in between. Germline CDR1 and CDR2: PRHDT and FYEKMQ (reference sequence).

This TCR was sampled from a person between 18 and 59 years old who received the Ad26.COV2.S COVID-19 vaccine or a placebo. Sequences were derived from peripheral blood, sampled in a trial of Ad26.COV2.S vaccine versus placebo. This chain joins TRBV13 and TRBJ2-7; maybe TRBD2 (6 bases). This CDR3 reads CASSLAGRKQYF. In DNA, the CDR3 is TGTGCCAGCAGCTTAGCAGGGAGGAAGCAGTACTTC.